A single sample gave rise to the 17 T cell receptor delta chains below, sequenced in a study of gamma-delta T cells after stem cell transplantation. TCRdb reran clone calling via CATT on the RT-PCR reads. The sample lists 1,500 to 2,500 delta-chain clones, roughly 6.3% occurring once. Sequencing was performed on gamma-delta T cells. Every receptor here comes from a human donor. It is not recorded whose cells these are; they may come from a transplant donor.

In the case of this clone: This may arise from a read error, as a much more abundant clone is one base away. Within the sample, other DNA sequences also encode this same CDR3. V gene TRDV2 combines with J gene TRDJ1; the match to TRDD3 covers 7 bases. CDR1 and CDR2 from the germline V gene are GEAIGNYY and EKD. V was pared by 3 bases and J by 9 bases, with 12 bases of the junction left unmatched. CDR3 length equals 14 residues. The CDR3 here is CACDLTGDRGQLIF. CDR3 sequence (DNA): TGTGCCTGTGACCTTACTGGGGATCGTGGTCAACTCATCTTT.

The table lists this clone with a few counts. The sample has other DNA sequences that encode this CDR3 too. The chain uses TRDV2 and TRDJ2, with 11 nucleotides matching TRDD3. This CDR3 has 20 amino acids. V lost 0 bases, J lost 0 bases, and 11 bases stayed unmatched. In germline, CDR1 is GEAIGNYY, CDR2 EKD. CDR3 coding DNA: TGTGCCTGTGACACCGTCCTCGGAACTGGGGGATATACTTTGACAGCACAACTCTTCTTT. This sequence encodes CACDTVLGTGGYTLTAQLFF.

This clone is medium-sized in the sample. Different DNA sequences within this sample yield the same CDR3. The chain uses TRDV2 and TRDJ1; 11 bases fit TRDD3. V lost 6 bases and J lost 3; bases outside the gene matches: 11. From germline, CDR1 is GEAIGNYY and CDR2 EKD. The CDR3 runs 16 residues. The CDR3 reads CACYVLGDKDADKLIF. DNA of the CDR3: TGTGCCTGTTACGTACTGGGGGATAAAGACGCCGATAAACTCATCTTT.

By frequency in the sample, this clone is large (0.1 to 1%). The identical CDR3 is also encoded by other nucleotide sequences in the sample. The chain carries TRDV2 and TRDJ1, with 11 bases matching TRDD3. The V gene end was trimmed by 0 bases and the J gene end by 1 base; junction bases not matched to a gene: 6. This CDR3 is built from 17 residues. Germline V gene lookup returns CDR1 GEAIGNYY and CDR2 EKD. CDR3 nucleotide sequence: TGTGCCTGTGACACCCTGTCTGGGGGATACCTCACCGATAAACTCATCTTT. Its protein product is CACDTLSGGYLTDKLIF.

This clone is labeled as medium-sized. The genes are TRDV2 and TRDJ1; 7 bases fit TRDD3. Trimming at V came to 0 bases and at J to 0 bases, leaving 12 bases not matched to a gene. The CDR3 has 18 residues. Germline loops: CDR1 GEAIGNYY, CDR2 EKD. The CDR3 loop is CACDTVSPSGGYTDKLIF. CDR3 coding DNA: TGTGCCTGTGACACCGTATCTCCCTCCGGGGGATACACCGATAAACTCATCTTT.

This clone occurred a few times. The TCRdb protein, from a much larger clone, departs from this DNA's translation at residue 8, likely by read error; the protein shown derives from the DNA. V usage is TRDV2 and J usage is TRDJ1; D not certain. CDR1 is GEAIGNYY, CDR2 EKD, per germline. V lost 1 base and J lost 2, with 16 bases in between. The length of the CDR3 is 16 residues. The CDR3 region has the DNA TGTGCCTGTGACACTCTACTGAGGGAAAAAACCGATAAACTCATCTTT. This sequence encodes CACDTLLREKTDKLIF.

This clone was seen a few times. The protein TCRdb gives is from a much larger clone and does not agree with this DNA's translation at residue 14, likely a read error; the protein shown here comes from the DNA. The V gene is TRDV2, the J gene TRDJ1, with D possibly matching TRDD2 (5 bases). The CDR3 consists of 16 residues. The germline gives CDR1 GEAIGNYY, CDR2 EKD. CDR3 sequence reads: CACDLLTGPYTDKPIF. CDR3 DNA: TGTGCCTGTGACCTACTTACGGGGCCCTACACCGATAAACCCATCTTT.

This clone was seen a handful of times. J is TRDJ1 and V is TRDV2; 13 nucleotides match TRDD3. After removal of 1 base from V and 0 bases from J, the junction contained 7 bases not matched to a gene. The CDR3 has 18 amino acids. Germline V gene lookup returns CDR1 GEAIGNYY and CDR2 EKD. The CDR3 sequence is CACDTLLGDTVDTDKLIF. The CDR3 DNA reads TGTGCCTGTGACACATTACTGGGGGATACGGTGGACACCGATAAACTCATCTTT.

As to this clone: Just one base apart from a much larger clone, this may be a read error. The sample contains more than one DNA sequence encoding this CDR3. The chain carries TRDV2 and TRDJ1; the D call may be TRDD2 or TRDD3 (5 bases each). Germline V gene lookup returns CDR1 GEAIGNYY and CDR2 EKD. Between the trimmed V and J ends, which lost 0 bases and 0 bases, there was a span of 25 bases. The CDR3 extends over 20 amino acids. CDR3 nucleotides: TGTGCCTGTGACACCGTTTCCACTTCCGGGGGTCCTTCGTACACCGATAAACTCATCTTT. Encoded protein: CACDTVSTSGGPSYTDKLIF.

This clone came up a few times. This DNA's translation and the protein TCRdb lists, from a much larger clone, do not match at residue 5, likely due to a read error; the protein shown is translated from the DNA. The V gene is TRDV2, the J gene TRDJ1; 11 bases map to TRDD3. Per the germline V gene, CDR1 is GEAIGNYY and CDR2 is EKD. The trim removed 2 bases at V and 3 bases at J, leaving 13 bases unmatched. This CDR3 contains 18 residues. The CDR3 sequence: CACDNVSWAGGYSDKLIF. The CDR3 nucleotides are TGTGCCTGTGACAACGTTTCCTGGGCTGGGGGATACTCCGATAAACTCATCTTT.

Here the CDR3 DNA reads TGTGCTCTTGGGGAGAGTCCCTACTCCTCTACTGGGGATCAAGAACTCATCTTT. Encoded protein: CALGESPYSSTGDQELIF. The chain couples TRDV1 to TRDJ1; TRDD3 aligns across 7 bases. The germline CDR1 and CDR2 sequences are TSWWSYY and QGS. V gave up 3 bases and J gave up 9 bases; unmatched junction bases: 22. This CDR3 is 18 amino acids long.

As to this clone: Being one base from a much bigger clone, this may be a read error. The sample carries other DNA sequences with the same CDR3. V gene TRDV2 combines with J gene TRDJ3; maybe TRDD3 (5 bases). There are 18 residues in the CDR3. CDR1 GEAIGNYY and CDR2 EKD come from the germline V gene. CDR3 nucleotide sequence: TGTGCCTGCGACACCGGGGGGTCCGTTACCTGGGACACCCGACAGATGTTTTTC. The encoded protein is CACDTGGSVTWDTRQMFF.

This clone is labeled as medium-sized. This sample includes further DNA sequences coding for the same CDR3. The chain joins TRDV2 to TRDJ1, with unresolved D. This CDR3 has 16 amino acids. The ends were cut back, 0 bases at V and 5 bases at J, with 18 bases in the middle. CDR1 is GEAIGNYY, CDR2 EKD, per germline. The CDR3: CACDTVSGQKWDKLIF. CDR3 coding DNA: TGTGCCTGTGACACCGTGTCGGGTCAGAAGTGGGATAAACTCATCTTT.

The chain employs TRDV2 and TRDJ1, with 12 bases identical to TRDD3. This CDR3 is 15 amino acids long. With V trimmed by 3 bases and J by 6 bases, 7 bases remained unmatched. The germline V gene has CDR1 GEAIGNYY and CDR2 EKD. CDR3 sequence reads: CACDHVLGDTYKLIF. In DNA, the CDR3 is TGTGCCTGTGACCACGTACTGGGGGATACCTATAAACTCATCTTT.

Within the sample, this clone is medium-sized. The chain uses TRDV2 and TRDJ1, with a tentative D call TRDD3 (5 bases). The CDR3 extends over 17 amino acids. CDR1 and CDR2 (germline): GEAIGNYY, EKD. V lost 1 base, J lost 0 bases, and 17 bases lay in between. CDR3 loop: CACDTAPGVHYTDKLIF. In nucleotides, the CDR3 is TGTGCCTGTGACACGGCTCCGGGGGTCCATTACACCGATAAACTCATCTTT.

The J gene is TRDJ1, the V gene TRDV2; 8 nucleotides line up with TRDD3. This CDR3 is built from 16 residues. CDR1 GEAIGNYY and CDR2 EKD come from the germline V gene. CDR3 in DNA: TGTGCAGGTATCGGAGGAGTGGGGGATTACACCGATAAACTCATCTTT. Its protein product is CAGIGGVGDYTDKLIF.

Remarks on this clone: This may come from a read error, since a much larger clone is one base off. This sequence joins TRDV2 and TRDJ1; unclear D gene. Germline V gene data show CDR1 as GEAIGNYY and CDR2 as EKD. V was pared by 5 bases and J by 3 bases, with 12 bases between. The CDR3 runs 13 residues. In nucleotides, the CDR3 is TGTGCCTGTGTCTGTATTCGGGCCGATAAACTCATCTTT. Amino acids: CACVCIRADKLIF.